This record looks at one TCR beta chain sequence and its context. Its antigen is unknown. Time point of the sample: after neoadjuvant nivolumab, at surgical resection. Trimming left V 5 bases short and J 0 bases short, with 9 bases between. This CDR3 comprises 14 residues. The germline V gene encodes CDR1 MNHEY and CDR2 SVGAGI. This sample was taken from a study of neoadjuvant anti-PD-1 for oral cavity cancer. Profiled with immunoSEQ multiplex PCR; TCRdb holds only in-frame clones, not every one. The top ten hold more than 15% of the sample, which has roughly 36,000 clones, around 40% seen once. Study-wide results and limits: Pretreatment Treg/Th17 ratio correlated inversely with post-treatment tumor clonality. Larger post-treatment preexisting tumor clones tracked with greater tumor shrinkage.

Material: tumor tissue, obtained after nivolumab (anti-PD-1) treatment. The chain uses TRBV6-5 and TRBJ2-3; D tentatively reads TRBD1 or TRBD2 (5 bases each). This receptor was obtained from a person between 35 and 79 years old with oral cavity squamous cell carcinoma. The DNA for the CDR3 is TGTGCCAGCAGTATCCGGGGCAGCACAGATACGCAGTATTTT. Its protein is CASSIRGSTDTQYF.